Each of the 8 T cell receptor beta chains below was sequenced from the same sample in a study of cytomegalovirus exposure and HLA in healthy donors. The PCR was carried out with 60 Vbeta primers and 13 Jbeta primers. Data came from immunoSEQ multiplex PCR; TCRdb stores just in-frame clones and leaves some out. The table has under 200,000 clones, around 82% seen once. Sequencing was performed on PBMCs. The receptors originated from a man aged 35 to 55 in good health and CMV-seronegative.

The V call is TRBV27, the J call TRBJ2-3; TRBD2 aligns across 10 bases. V gave up 7 bases and J gave up 2 bases; unmatched junction bases: 3. Germline V gene sequence: CDR1 MNHEY, CDR2 SMNVEV (reference sequence). This CDR3 is built from 14 residues. The CDR3 DNA follows: TGTGCCAGCACGCTAGCGGGGGCCACAGATACGCAGTATTTT. Translating gives CASTLAGATDTQYF.

The chain carries TRBV5-1 and TRBJ1-5; 7 nucleotides match TRBD1. V shed 0 bases, J shed 5 bases, and the junction held 2 bases outside the gene matches. The germline gives CDR1 SGHRS, CDR2 YFSETQ. The CDR3 loop spans 14 amino acids. The CDR3 here is CASSLGQGDQPQHF. The CDR3 nucleotides are TGCGCCAGCAGCTTGGGACAGGGAGATCAGCCCCAGCATTTT.

The chain combines TRBV29-1 with TRBJ2-5, with 8 positions matching TRBD2. The better agreement between TRBJ2-7 and the DNA end casts doubt on the J call. The CDR3 length is 13 residues. Germline V CDR1 and CDR2: SQVTM, ANQGSEA. CDR3: CSVGGEGHREQYF. The CDR3 DNA sequence: TGCAGCGTCGGGGGGGAGGGCCATCGCGAGCAGTACTTC.

The chain recombines TRBV18 with TRBJ2-6; tentative D call: TRBD1 (6 bases). The CDR3 extends over 17 amino acids. V lost 1 base, J lost 4 bases, and 14 bases lay in between. Germline V lookup: CDR1 KGHSH, CDR2 LQKENI. The CDR3 loop reads CASSPRQGLAGANVLTF. The DNA for the CDR3 is TGTGCCAGCTCACCACGTCAGGGGTTAGCGGGGGCCAACGTCCTGACTTTC. Full variable domain (outside the CDR3, taken from reference TRBV18 and TRBJ2-6): NAGVMQNPRHLVRRRGQEARLRCSPMKGHSHVYWYRQLPEEGLKFMVYLQKENIIDESGMPKERFSAEFPKEGPSILRIQQVVRGDSAAYFCASSPRQGLAGANVLTFGAGSRLTVL.

The chain has TRBV6-5 and TRBJ2-5; TRBD1 matches at 9 bases. This CDR3 has 15 residues. Losses at the gene ends were 4 bases for V and 4 bases for J; bases not matched to a gene: 7. Germline CDR1 reads MNHEY; CDR2 reads SVGAGI. CDR3 region: CASSFRTGARETQYF. For the CDR3, the DNA is TGTGCCAGCAGTTTCCGGACAGGGGCAAGAGAGACCCAGTACTTC.

The chain carries TRBV6-5 and TRBJ1-2, with D maybe TRBD1 (6 bases). This CDR3 contains 13 residues. The germline V gene encodes CDR1 MNHEY and CDR2 SVGAGI. The V end lost 6 bases, the J end lost 6 bases, and 14 bases lay between the germline ends. The CDR3 sequence: CASSPAGVHGYTF. The CDR3 coding sequence is TGTGCCAGCAGCCCCGCAGGGGTTCATGGCTACACCTTC.

This chain joins TRBV9 and TRBJ2-5; 10 nucleotides agree with TRBD1. The CDR3 contains 16 residues. The germline V gene has CDR1 SGDLS and CDR2 YYNGEE. V gave up 0 bases and J gave up 4 bases; unmatched junction bases: 6. The CDR3 sequence is CASSVGTGGTGETQYF. CDR3 DNA sequence: TGTGCCAGCAGCGTAGGGACAGGGGGGACGGGAGAGACCCAGTACTTC.

CDR3 region: CASSYRGTGPKEKLFF. As DNA, the CDR3 is TGTGCCAGCAGTTACCGAGGGACAGGGCCGAAGGAAAAACTGTTTTTT. This chain connects TRBV6-5 to TRBJ1-4; 9 positions match TRBD1. This CDR3 is built from 16 residues. From germline, CDR1 is MNHEY and CDR2 SVGAGI. J lost 8 bases, V lost 2 bases, and 9 bases had no gene match.